This TCR beta chain was obtained from a study of TIL therapy for anti-PD-1-resistant metastatic lung cancer. The sample holds one count of this clone. The antigen is unknown. Indicated time point: pre-treatment sample, taken before nivolumab and TIL therapy. Pleural nodules or supraclavicular lymph nodes made up most of the excised metastases sampled. Study results and limitations: Patients were highly selected, enriched for treatment-naive, never-smoker and oncogene-addicted cases.

This was the immunoSEQ v3 assay. Assay: immunoSEQ multiplex PCR; the TCRdb copy retains only in-frame clones and omits some. This sample has approximately 95,000 clones; around three fifths occur once, and the top ten carry around 9.9%. This sequence originates from a person aged 25 to 85 with non-small cell lung cancer. Specimen: tumor tissue, collected at baseline.

DNA of the CDR3: TGTGCCAACAGCGTTAGCGGGAGGGACAATGAGCAGTTCTTC. It codes for CANSVSGRDNEQFF. The rearrangement uses TRBV6-2 or TRBV6-3 and TRBJ2-1; TRBD2 aligns across 11 bases. The CDR3 spans 14 residues. Germline V gene lookup returns CDR1 MNHEY and CDR2 SVGEGT. J was trimmed by 5 bases and V by 10 bases; bases with no gene match: 7.